The 5 T cell receptor beta chains below all came from one sample that was sequenced in a study of blood T cell repertoires in COVID-19. Method: immunoSEQ multiplex PCR; TCRdb's copy keeps in-frame clones and lacks some. The table shows about 140,000 clones, with over 80% occurring only once. Sequenced sample: peripheral blood. These receptors all stem from a man between 60 and 75 years old with active or convalescent COVID-19.

V usage is TRBV4-3 and J usage is TRBJ2-7; possibly TRBD2 for D (5 bases). The CDR3 length is 12 residues. Germline CDR1 LGHNA, CDR2 YSLEER. The V gene lost 0 bases and the J gene lost 9 bases, with 9 bases spanning the gap. The CDR3 region has the DNA TGCGCCAGCAGCCAAGATGAGGGATTGCAGTACTTC. It codes for CASSQDEGLQYF.

The count of this clone is one. This chain connects TRBV7-3 to TRBJ2-3; D is unclear. The ends were cut back, 2 bases at V and 2 bases at J, with 8 bases in the middle. The CDR3 runs 14 residues. Per the germline V gene, CDR1 is SGHTA and CDR2 is FQGTGA. The CDR3 region has the DNA TGTGCCAGCAGCTTATCTGGCTCCACAGATACGCAGTATTTT. Protein product: CASSLSGSTDTQYF.

This clone was detected once. The J gene is TRBJ2-7, the V gene TRBV19; 8 positions match TRBD1. CDR1 and CDR2 from the germline V gene are LNHDA and SQIVND (reference sequence). The CDR3 covers 14 residues. The V gene end was trimmed by 4 bases and the J gene end by 4 bases; junction bases not matched to a gene: 6. The CDR3 DNA sequence: TGTGCCAGTAGTACGACAGGGGTAGAGTACGAGCAGTACTTC. It yields the protein CASSTTGVEYEQYF. Together with reference TRBV19 and TRBJ2-7, the CDR3 gives the full variable domain: DGGITQSPKYLFRKEGQNVTLSCEQNLNHDAMYWYRQDPGQGLRLIYYSQIVNDFQKGDIAEGYSVSREKKESFPLTVTSAQKNPTAFYLCASSTTGVEYEQYFGPGTRLTVT.

The rearrangement joins TRBV6-5 to TRBJ1-2; 8 bases agree with TRBD1. The germline V gene has CDR1 MNHEY and CDR2 SVGAGI. The CDR3 is 14 residues long. The J segment lost 1 base and the V segment lost 5 bases, leaving 3 bases of the junction unmatched. The DNA for the CDR3 is TGTGCCAGCAGTACAGGGGGTAATAACTATGGCTACACCTTC. It yields the protein CASSTGGNNYGYTF.

This chain joins TRBV27 and TRBJ2-5; the match to TRBD2 covers 7 bases. The CDR3 loop spans 17 amino acids. V dropped 6 bases and J dropped 4; count of bases not matched to a gene: 17. CDR1 is MNHEY and CDR2 is SMNVEV in the germline V gene (reference sequence). This CDR3 reads CASSPGVGRELGETQYF. CDR3 nucleotide sequence: TGTGCCAGCAGCCCCGGAGTAGGGCGGGAGTTAGGAGAGACCCAGTACTTC.